The present TCR delta chain was sequenced within a study of γδ T cells in repeated Plasmodium falciparum infection. About the research overall: Each infection was followed by sampling at 21 days, plus baseline and some pre-infection draws.

Flow sorting of PBMC yielded separate Vgamma9/Vdelta2+ and Vdelta2-negative gammadelta T cell populations for bulk repertoire analysis. This clone was seen ten or more times. Antigen specificity is unknown. One end of the junction varies from germline; a read error may be responsible. Study-wide findings and caveats: Many TCRgamma sequences overlapped between individuals in stable Vgamma9/Vdelta2+ repertoires.

The CDR3 totals 16 residues. From germline, CDR1 is TSWWSYY and CDR2 QGS. Both TRG and TRD chains were sequenced from each sorted sample. TCRdb re-processed the multiplex PCR reads using CATT. In the table there are roughly 90,000 delta-chain clones, less than 1% of which are singletons. This TCR was sampled from a pool of human donors (malaria-infected and uninfected, not separated). This chain links TRDV1 with TRDJ1; tentatively, D is TRDD3 (5 bases). Sequencing input: gamma-delta T cells from blood. The CDR3 spells CAYIPARGSYTDKLIF. The CDR3 DNA reads as TGCGCCTATATTCCCGCCAGGGGGTCGTACACCGATAAACTCATCTTT.